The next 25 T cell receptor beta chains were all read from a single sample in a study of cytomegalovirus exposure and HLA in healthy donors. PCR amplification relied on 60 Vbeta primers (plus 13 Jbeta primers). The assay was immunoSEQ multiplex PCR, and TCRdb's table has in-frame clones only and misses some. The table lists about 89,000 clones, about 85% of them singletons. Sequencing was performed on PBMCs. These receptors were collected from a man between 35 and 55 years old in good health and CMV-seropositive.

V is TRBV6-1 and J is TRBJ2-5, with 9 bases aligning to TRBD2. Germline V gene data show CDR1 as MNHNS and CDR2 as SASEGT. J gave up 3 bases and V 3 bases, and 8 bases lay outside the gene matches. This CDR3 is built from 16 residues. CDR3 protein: CASSELAGKAKETQYF. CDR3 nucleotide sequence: TGTGCCAGCAGTGAGCTAGCGGGGAAGGCGAAAGAGACCCAGTACTTC.

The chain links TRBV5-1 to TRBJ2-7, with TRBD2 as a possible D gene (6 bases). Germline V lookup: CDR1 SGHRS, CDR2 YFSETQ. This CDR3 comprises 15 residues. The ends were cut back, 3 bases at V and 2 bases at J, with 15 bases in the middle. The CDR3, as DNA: TGCGCCAGCAGCTCCCGTGGGCGGGGACCCTACGAGCAGTACTTC. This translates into CASSSRGRGPYEQYF. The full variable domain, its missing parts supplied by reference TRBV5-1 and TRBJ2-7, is KAGVTQTPRYLIKTRGQQVTLSCSPISGHRSVSWYQQTPGQGLQFLFEYFSETQRNKGNFPGRFSGRQFSNSRSEMNVSTLELGDSALYLCASSSRGRGPYEQYFGPGTRLTVT.

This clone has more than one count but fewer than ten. Here the CDR3 DNA reads TGTGCCAGCAGCTTAGCCGACGGAGGTCAGGCCAATTCACCCCTCCACTTT. Its protein is CASSLADGGQANSPLHF. This chain uses TRBV11-3 with TRBJ1-6; D not resolved. CDR1 is SGHNT and CDR2 is YENEEA in the germline V gene. This CDR3 spans 17 amino acids. V dropped 1 base and J dropped 7 bases, with 17 bases sitting between them.

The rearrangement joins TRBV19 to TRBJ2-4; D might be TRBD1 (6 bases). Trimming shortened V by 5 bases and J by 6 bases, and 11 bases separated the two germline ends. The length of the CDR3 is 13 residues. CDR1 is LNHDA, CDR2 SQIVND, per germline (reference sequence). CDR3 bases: TGTGCCAGTAGTTTGGGACACAGAAACATTCAGTACTTC. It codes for CASSLGHRNIQYF.

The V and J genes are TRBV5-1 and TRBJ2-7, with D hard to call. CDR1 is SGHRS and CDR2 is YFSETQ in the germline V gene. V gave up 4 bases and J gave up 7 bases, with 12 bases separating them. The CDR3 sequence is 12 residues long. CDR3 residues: CASSPWVGEQYF. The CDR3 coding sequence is TGCGCCAGCAGCCCATGGGTCGGGGAGCAGTACTTC. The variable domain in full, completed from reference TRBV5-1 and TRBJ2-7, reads KAGVTQTPRYLIKTRGQQVTLSCSPISGHRSVSWYQQTPGQGLQFLFEYFSETQRNKGNFPGRFSGRQFSNSRSEMNVSTLELGDSALYLCASSPWVGEQYFGPGTRLTVT.

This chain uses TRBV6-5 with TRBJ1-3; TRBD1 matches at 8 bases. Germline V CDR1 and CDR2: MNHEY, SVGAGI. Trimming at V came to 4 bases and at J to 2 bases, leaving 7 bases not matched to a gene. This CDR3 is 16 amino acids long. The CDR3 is CASSSPRTGTGNTIYF. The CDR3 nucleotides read TGTGCCAGCAGTTCCCCCCGGACAGGGACTGGAAACACCATATATTTT.

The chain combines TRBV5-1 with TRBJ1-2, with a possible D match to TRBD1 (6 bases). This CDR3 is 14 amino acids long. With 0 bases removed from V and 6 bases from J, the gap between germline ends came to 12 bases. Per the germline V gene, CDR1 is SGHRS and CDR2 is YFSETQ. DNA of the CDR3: TGCGCCAGCAGCTTGGATTTCGCAGGGGATGGCTACACCTTC. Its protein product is CASSLDFAGDGYTF.

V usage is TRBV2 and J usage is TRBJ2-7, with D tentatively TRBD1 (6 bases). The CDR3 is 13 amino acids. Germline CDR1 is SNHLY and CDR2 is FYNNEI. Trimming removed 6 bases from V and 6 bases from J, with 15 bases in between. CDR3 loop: CASRNREGSEQYF. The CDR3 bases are TGTGCCAGCAGAAACAGGGAAGGATCCGAGCAGTACTTC.

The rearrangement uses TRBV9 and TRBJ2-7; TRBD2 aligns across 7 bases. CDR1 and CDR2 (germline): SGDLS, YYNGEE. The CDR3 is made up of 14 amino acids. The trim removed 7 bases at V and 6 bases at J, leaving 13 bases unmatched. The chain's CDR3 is CASGANAGDGEQYF. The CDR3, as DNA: TGTGCCAGCGGGGCCAACGCGGGGGACGGCGAGCAGTACTTC.

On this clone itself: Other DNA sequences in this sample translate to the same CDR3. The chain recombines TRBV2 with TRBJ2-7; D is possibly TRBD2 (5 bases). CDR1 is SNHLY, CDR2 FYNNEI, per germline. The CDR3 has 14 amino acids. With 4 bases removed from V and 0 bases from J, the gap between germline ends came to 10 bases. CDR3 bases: TGTGCCAGCAGTGTAACGGGGAGCTCCTACGAGCAGTACTTC. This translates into CASSVTGSSYEQYF.

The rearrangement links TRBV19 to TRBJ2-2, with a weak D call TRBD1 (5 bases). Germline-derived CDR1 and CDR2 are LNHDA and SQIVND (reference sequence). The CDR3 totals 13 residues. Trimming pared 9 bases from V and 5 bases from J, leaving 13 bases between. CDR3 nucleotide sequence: TGTGCCAGCGCCGCTCAGGGAACCGGGGAGCTGTTTTTT. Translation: CASAAQGTGELFF. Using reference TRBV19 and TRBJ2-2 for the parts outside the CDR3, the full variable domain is DGGITQSPKYLFRKEGQNVTLSCEQNLNHDAMYWYRQDPGQGLRLIYYSQIVNDFQKGDIAEGYSVSREKKESFPLTVTSAQKNPTAFYLCASAAQGTGELFFGEGSRLTVL.

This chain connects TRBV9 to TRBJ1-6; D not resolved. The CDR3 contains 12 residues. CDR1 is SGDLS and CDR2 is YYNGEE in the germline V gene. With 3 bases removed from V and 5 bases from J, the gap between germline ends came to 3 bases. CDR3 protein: CASSANNSPLHF. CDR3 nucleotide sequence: TGTGCCAGCAGCGCAAATAATTCACCCCTCCACTTT.

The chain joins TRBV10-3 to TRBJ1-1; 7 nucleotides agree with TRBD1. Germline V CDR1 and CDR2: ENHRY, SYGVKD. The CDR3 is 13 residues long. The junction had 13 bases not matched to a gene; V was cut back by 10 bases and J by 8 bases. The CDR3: CATGGKGFAEAFF. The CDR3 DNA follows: TGTGCCACAGGGGGAAAGGGATTCGCCGAAGCTTTCTTT.

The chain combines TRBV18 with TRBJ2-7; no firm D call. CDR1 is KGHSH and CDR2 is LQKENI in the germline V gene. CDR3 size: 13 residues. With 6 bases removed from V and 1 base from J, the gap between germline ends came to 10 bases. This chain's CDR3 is CASSPARSYEQYF. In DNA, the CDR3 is TGTGCCAGCTCTCCTGCTCGGTCCTACGAGCAGTACTTC.

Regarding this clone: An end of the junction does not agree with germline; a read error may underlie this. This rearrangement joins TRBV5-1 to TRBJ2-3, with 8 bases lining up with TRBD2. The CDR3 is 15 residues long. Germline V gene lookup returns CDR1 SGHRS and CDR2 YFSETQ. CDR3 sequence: CASSQYSGALDTRYF. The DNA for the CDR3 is TGCGCCAGCAGCCAATATAGCGGGGCGCTGGATACGCGGTATTTT. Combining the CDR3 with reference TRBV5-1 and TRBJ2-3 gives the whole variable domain KAGVTQTPRYLIKTRGQQVTLSCSPISGHRSVSWYQQTPGQGLQFLFEYFSETQRNKGNFPGRFSGRQFSNSRSEMNVSTLELGDSALYLCASSQYSGALDTRYFGPGTRLTVL.

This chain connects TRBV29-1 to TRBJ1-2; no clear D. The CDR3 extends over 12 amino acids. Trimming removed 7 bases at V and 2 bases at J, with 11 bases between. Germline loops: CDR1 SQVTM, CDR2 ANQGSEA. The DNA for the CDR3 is TGCAGCGATGTCAGAGGGAACTATGGCTACACCTTC. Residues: CSDVRGNYGYTF.

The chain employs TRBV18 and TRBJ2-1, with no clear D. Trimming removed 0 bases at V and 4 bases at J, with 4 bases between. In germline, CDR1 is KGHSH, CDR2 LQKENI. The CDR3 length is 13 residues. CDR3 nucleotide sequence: TGTGCCAGCTCACCACCTGAGTACAATGAGCAGTTCTTC. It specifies CASSPPEYNEQFF.

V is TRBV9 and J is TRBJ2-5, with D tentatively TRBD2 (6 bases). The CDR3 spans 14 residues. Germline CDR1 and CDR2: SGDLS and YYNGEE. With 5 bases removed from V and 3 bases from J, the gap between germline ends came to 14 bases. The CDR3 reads CASSTMGGKETQYF. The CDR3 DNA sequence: TGTGCCAGCAGTACGATGGGGGGAAAAGAGACCCAGTACTTC.

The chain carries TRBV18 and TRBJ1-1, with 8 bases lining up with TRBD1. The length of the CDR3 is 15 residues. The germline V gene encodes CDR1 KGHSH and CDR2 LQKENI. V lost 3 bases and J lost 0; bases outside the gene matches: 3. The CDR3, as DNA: TGTGCCAGCTCACCCCAGGGGGCTCTGAACACTGAAGCTTTCTTT. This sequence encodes CASSPQGALNTEAFF. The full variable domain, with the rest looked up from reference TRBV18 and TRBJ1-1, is NAGVMQNPRHLVRRRGQEARLRCSPMKGHSHVYWYRQLPEEGLKFMVYLQKENIIDESGMPKERFSAEFPKEGPSILRIQQVVRGDSAAYFCASSPQGALNTEAFFGQGTRLTVV.

CDR3 loop: CASRHRDGTEAFF. The CDR3 coding sequence is TGCGCCAGCAGACACAGGGATGGCACTGAAGCTTTCTTT. This rearrangement joins TRBV4-1 to TRBJ1-1, with D tentatively TRBD1 (6 bases). CDR3 length: 13 amino acids. Looked up from germline, CDR1 is MGHRA and CDR2 is YSYEKL. V lost 6 bases, J lost 4 bases, and 12 bases lay in between.

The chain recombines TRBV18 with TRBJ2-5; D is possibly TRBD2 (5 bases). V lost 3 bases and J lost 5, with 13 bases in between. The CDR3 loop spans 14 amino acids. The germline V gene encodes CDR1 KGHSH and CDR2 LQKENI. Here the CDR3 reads CASSPVSGWETQYF. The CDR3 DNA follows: TGTGCCAGCTCACCGGTGTCGGGGTGGGAGACCCAGTACTTC.

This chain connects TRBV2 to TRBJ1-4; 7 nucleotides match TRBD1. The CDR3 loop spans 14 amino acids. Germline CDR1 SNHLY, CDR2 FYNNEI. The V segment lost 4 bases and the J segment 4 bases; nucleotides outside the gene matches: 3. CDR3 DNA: TGTGCCAGCAGTGCCGACAGGGTTAATGAAAAACTGTTTTTT. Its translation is CASSADRVNEKLFF. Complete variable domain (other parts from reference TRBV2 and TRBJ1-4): EPEVTQTPSHQVTQMGQEVILRCVPISNHLYFYWYRQILGQKVEFLVSFYNNEISEKSEIFDDQFSVERPDGSNFTLKIRSTKLEDSAMYFCASSADRVNEKLFFGSGTQLSVL.

CDR3 nucleotides: TGTGCCATCTCCCCTAGCGGGAGCCTGTGGGTTCACACAGATACGCAGTATTTT. This translates into CAISPSGSLWVHTDTQYF. The gene calls are TRBV10-3 and TRBJ2-3, with TRBD2 identical over 10 bases. This CDR3 region has 18 residues. Germline CDR1 and CDR2: ENHRY and SYGVKD. V lost 8 bases to trimming and J lost 2 bases; unmatched junction nucleotides: 16.

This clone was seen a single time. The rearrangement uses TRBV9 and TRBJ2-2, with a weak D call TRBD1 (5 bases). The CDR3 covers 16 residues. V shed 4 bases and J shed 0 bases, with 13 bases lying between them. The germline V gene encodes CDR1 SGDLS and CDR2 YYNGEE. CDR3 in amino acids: CASSRSRAANTGELFF. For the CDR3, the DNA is TGTGCCAGCAGCCGGTCCAGGGCCGCGAACACCGGGGAGCTGTTTTTT.

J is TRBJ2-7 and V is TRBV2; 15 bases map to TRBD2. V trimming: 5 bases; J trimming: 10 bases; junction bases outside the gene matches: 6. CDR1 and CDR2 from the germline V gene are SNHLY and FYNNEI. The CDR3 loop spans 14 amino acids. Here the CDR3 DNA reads TGTGCCAGCAGTCCCGGGACTAGCGGGGGGATTCAGTACTTC. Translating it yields CASSPGTSGGIQYF.